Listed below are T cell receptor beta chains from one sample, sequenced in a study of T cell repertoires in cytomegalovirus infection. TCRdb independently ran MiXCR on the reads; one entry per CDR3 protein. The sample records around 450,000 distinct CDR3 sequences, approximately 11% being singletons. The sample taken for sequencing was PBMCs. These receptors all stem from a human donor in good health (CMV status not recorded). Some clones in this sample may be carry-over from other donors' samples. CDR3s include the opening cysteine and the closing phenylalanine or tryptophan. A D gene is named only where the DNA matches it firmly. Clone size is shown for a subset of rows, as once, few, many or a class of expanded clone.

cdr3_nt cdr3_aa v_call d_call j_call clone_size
TGTGCCAGCAGCTGGACAGGGGCGAACACCGGGGAGCTGTTTTTT CASSWTGANTGELFF TRBV2 TRBD1 TRBJ2-2 many
TGTGCCAGCAGTTCCGGGACACAGGGCCACATTCAGTACTTC CASSSGTQGHIQYF TRBV28 . TRBJ2-4 many
TGCAGTGCTAGTGCTAGCGGCTACAATGAGCAGTTCTTC CSASASGYNEQFF TRBV20-1 TRBD2 TRBJ2-1 few
TGTGCCAGCATCGAGCGGAGCAGGGCCCTTTTCAGCAATGAGCAGTTCTTC CASIERSRALFSNEQFF TRBV2 . TRBJ2-1 few
TGTGCCAGCAGCGTAGGGTGGACTAGCGGTACACAAGAGACCCAGTACTTC CASSVGWTSGTQETQYF TRBV9 TRBD2 TRBJ2-5 few
TGTGCCAGCACCAGACTAGCGGGAGGAGAGACCCAGTACTTC CASTRLAGGETQYF TRBV11-2 TRBD2 TRBJ2-5 many
TGTGCCACCAGCAGAGATCGGGTTGGTCTCTCTGAAGCTTTCTTT CATSRDRVGLSEAFF TRBV15 . TRBJ1-1 .
TGTGCCTGGAACAGGGAACGGGTCGCTAACACCGGGGAGCTGTTTTTT CAWNRERVANTGELFF TRBV30 . TRBJ2-2 few
TGTGCCAGCAGCGCGATTAGCGGGGGAAGCACAGATACGCAGTATTTT CASSAISGGSTDTQYF TRBV7-8 TRBD2 TRBJ2-3 many
TGTGCCAGCAGCTTGAGCTCCTATAATTCACCCCTCCACTTT CASSLSSYNSPLHF TRBV7-6 . TRBJ1-6 many
TGTGCCAGCAGCTTAAGGCGGCGGGGCGGCCTGGGGACCCAGTACTTC CASSLRRRGGLGTQYF TRBV7-2 . TRBJ2-5 many
TGCAGTGCTAATCCCGCCGGGACAGGGGGCTCTGGAAACACCATATATTTT CSANPAGTGGSGNTIYF TRBV20-1 TRBD1 TRBJ1-3 .
TGCAGTGCTTCAATTAGCGGGAGGGCCTGGAATGAGCAGTTCTTC CSASISGRAWNEQFF TRBV20-1 TRBD2 TRBJ2-1 few
TGTGCCAGCAGTTTACGAGTAACCGATCAGCCCCAGCATTTT CASSLRVTDQPQHF TRBV12-3/TRBV12-4 . TRBJ1-5 many
TGTGCCAGCAGCCCGGAGAGCTCTGGAAACACCATATATTTT CASSPESSGNTIYF TRBV7-2 . TRBJ1-3 many
TGTGCCAGCAGCTTGGGGTCCGCCACTGAAGCTTTCTTT CASSLGSATEAFF TRBV11-2 . TRBJ1-1 many
TGTGCCAGCAGCCTTTTAAGACAGGCCTCTGGAAACACCATATATTTT CASSLLRQASGNTIYF TRBV12-3/TRBV12-4 . TRBJ1-3 many
TGTGCCAGCAGCCCACCAATCCCTGGGACCCTGGTCGCAGATACGCAGTATTTT CASSPPIPGTLVADTQYF TRBV11-2 . TRBJ2-3 many
TGCAGTGCCCAGCGAAGCGCCTACAATGAGCAGTTCTTC CSAQRSAYNEQFF TRBV20-1 . TRBJ2-1 many
TGTGCCAGCAGTTTCAGGGGGCTAAACAATTCACCCCTCCACTTT CASSFRGLNNSPLHF TRBV27 TRBD1 TRBJ1-6 .